Sequencing of this TCR beta chain was carried out in a study of beta chain features in type 1 diabetes. Study-wide points: The VDJ junctions of type 1 diabetes patients carried fewer insertions and more deletions. Researchers could not determine here whether HLA type influences TCRB rearrangement. For patients, the naive, central memory and Treg TCRB repertoires appeared more alike than for healthy donors. PCR could preferentially amplify shorter templates, alike in patients and controls.

Notes on this clone: Its specificity is not known.

The CDR3 contains 16 residues. Trimming cost V 0 bases and J 0 bases, with 9 bases left between them. Germline CDR1 SGHAT, CDR2 FQNNGV. Sequencing targeted expressed TCRB transcripts, as all isolated RNA had been reverse transcribed. Assay: immunoSEQ multiplex PCR; the TCRdb copy retains only in-frame clones and omits some. The sample has 90,000 to 110,000 clones, about 40% seen once. The sequence came from a woman aged 18-29 years in good health. The rearrangement links TRBV11-2 to TRBJ2-4; weak D call: TRBD2 (5 bases). Sequencing input: stem cell memory CD4+ T cells from blood. The CDR3, as DNA: TGTGCCAGCAGCTTAGATATAGGGAGAGCCAAAAACATTCAGTACTTC. Encoded protein: CASSLDIGRAKNIQYF.